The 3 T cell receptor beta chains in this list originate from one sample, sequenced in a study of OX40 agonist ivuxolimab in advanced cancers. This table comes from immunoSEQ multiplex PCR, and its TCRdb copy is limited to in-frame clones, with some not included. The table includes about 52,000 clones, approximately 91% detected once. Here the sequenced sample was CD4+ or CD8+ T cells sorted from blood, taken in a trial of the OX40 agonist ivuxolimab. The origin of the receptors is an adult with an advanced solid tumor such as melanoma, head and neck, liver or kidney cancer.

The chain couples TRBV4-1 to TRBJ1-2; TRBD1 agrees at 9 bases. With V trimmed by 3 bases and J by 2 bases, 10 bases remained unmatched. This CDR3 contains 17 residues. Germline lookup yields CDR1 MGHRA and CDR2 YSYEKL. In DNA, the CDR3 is TGCGCCAGCAGCCAGAAGACAGGGGGGGGGAAGAACTATGGCTACACCTTC. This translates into CASSQKTGGGKNYGYTF.

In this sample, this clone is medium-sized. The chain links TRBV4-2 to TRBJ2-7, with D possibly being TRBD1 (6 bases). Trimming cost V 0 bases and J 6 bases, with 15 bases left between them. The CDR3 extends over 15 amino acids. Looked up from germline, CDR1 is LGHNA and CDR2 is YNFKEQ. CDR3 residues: CASSQDGGSRGEQYF. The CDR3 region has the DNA TGTGCCAGCAGCCAAGATGGGGGCTCTCGGGGCGAGCAGTACTTC.

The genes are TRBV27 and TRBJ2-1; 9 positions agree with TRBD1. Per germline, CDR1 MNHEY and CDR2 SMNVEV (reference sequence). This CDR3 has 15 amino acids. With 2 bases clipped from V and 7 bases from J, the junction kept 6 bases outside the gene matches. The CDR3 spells CASSLVGTGKNEQFF. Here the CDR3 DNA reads TGTGCCAGCAGTTTAGTGGGGACAGGGAAGAATGAGCAGTTCTTC.